Listed below are T cell receptor beta chains from one sample, sequenced in a study of T cell responses to AZD1222 COVID-19 vaccine. Data came from immunoSEQ multiplex PCR; TCRdb stores just in-frame clones and leaves some out. Found here are some 42,000 clones, over 70% of them singletons; the top ten hold approximately 20%. The source was peripheral blood, collected 28 days after the second AZD1222 dose. The receptors were sampled from an adult who received the AZD1222 COVID-19 vaccine. CDR3s include the opening cysteine and the closing phenylalanine or tryptophan. The order of the fields is D gene, J gene, V gene, clone size, CDR3 protein, CDR3 DNA. A D gene is named only where the DNA matches it firmly. A row's size may be missing; if present it is once, few, many or a size class.

.	TRBJ2-2	TRBV7-9	.	CASSLSTGELFF	TGTGCCAGCAGCTTATCGACCGGGGAGCTGTTTTTT
.	TRBJ1-6	TRBV21-1	.	CASSGRKSSYNSPLHF	TGTGCCAGCAGCGGTCGGAAGAGCTCCTATAATTCACCCCTCCACTTT
.	TRBJ2-7	TRBV6-5	.	CASGPKTLSYEQYF	TGTGCCAGCGGTCCAAAGACCCTCTCCTACGAGCAGTACTTC
.	TRBJ1-2	TRBV7-2	few	CASSLAGRDIYGYTF	TGTGCCAGCAGCTTAGCGGGCCGGGACATCTATGGCTACACCTTC
.	TRBJ2-7	TRBV7-9	.	CASSFLSYEQYF	TGTGCCAGCAGTTTCCTCTCCTACGAGCAGTACTTC
.	TRBJ1-2	TRBV20-1	once	CSASPDTVGYGYTF	TGCAGTGCTAGTCCCGACACGGTGGGCTATGGCTACACCTTC
.	TRBJ1-1	TRBV5-1	.	CASSRDPGTKDTEAFF	TGCGCCAGCAGCAGGGACCCCGGGACCAAAGACACTGAAGCTTTCTTT
TRBD2	TRBJ2-7	TRBV18	.	CASSPGTSPGFF	TGTGCCAGCTCACCCGGGACTAGCCCGGGTTTCTTC
.	TRBJ1-4	TRBV5-1	.	CASSLKGGNEKLFF	TGCGCCAGCAGCTTGAAGGGGGGTAATGAAAAACTGTTTTTT
.	TRBJ2-6	TRBV6-5	.	CASSSGRLSGANVLTF	TGTGCCAGCAGTTCGGGACGGCTCTCTGGGGCCAACGTCCTGACTTTC
.	TRBJ1-2	TRBV6-5	.	CASSLGTSNYGYTF	TGTGCCAGCAGCTTGGGGACCTCTAACTATGGCTACACCTTC
.	TRBJ1-5	TRBV25-1	.	CASSDDPSNQPQHF	TGTGCCAGCAGTGACGACCCTAGCAATCAGCCCCAGCATTTT
.	TRBJ1-2	TRBV11-2	few	CASRQNRHPSGGYTF	TGTGCCAGCAGGCAAAACAGGCACCCATCGGGTGGCTACACCTTC
.	TRBJ1-5	TRBV28	.	CASSFDGSRVPQHF	TGTGCCAGCAGTTTCGACGGGTCGCGGGTGCCCCAGCATTTT
.	TRBJ2-5	TRBV7-2	.	CASSATQETQYF	TGTGCCAGCAGCGCGACCCAAGAGACCCAGTACTTC
.	TRBJ1-2	TRBV29-1	few	CSVEDLRRGGYTF	TGCAGCGTTGAAGATCTTAGGAGGGGTGGCTACACCTTC
TRBD2	TRBJ2-7	TRBV7-2	.	CASSLVRGLAGGYEQYF	TGTGCCAGCAGCTTAGTCAGAGGACTAGCGGGGGGATACGAGCAGTACTTC
.	TRBJ1-3	TRBV29-1	.	CSVEGGLGNTIYF	TGCAGCGTTGAGGGAGGCCTTGGAAACACCATATATTTT
.	TRBJ2-1	TRBV5-1	.	CASSLDLVVTEGQFF	TGCGCCAGCAGCTTGGACCTGGTTGTGACAGAAGGGCAGTTCTTC
TRBD2	TRBJ2-3	TRBV10-3	.	CAISESRGGGADTQYF	TGTGCCATCAGTGAGTCCCGGGGGGGCGGGGCAGATACGCAGTATTTT
TRBD1	TRBJ1-1	TRBV19	.	CASSIGGEATGEAFF	TGTGCCAGTAGTATAGGAGGAGAGGCGACAGGGGAAGCTTTCTTT
TRBD2	TRBJ2-3	TRBV5-8	.	CASSLASGGAGVGTQYF	TGTGCCAGCAGCTTGGCTAGCGGGGGGGCCGGGGTTGGTACGCAGTATTTT
.	TRBJ1-1	TRBV7-7	.	CASSTGQNTEAFF	TGTGCTAGCAGCACGGGACAGAACACTGAAGCTTTCTTT
.	TRBJ2-1	TRBV11-3	.	CASSFTGGPNNEQFF	TGTGCCAGCAGCTTCACCGGGGGGCCTAACAATGAGCAGTTCTTC